Sequencing of this TCR beta chain was carried out in a study of blood T cell repertoires in COVID-19. Overall study: Sites in the United States, Italy and Spain provided acute and convalescent COVID-19 samples. The analysed material was cDNA or gDNA that came from T cells, B-cell-depleted T cells, or PBMCs.

The method was immunoSEQ multiplex PCR; TCRdb's version includes in-frame clones alone and lacks a portion of them. This sample has roughly 460,000 clones, with roughly 90% found just once. The germline CDR1 and CDR2 sequences are MNHEY and SMNVEV (reference sequence). The length of the CDR3 is 19 residues. The V gene lost 0 bases and the J gene lost 0 bases, with 15 bases spanning the gap. Followed longitudinally, the Seattle patients had been enrolled during active infection. Sequencing was done on a sample of peripheral blood. This chain uses TRBV27 with TRBJ1-6; D unresolved. The sequence derives from a man aged 18-30 years with COVID-19, enrolled during active disease. The CDR3 region is CASSLSSPFLYSYNSPLHF. The CDR3 DNA follows: TGTGCCAGCAGTTTATCCTCTCCTTTCTTATACTCCTATAATTCACCCCTCCACTTT.